This T cell receptor (beta chain) was profiled in a study of a mutant IDH1 vaccine in newly diagnosed glioma. At the level of the study: Former treatment meant radiotherapy, temozolomide, or both; the majority had gotten both. V12 came at week 35, V13 at week 47.

Profiling relied on immunoSEQ multiplex PCR, and the TCRdb table lists in-frame clones only, not all of them. The top ten clones hold 9.5% to 15% of a sample with some 61,000 clones, roughly 84% of them seen once. As for this clone: The antigen remains unidentified.

Study-level points and caveats: Shifts in the top peripheral T cell clonotypes seemed unrelated to pseudoprogression.

The CDR3 extends over 15 amino acids. Germline V gene lookup returns CDR1 SNHLY and CDR2 FYNNEI. V lost 1 base, J lost 2 bases, and 6 bases lay in between. Sample time point: week 35, safety follow-up. Every single dose of the vaccine, 300 ug of mutant IDH1 20-mer peptide, came with topical imiquimod. This sequence joins TRBV2 and TRBJ2-6; D is undetermined. The receptor comes from a man aged 18-30 years with glioma. The source material was PBMCs, sampled from a glioma patient whose treatment included an IDH1 peptide vaccine. CDR3 in DNA: TGTGCCAGCAGTGAAGACGAGGCTGGGGCCAACGTCCTGACTTTC. Protein product: CASSEDEAGANVLTF. The full variable domain, completed using reference TRBV2 and TRBJ2-6, is EPEVTQTPSHQVTQMGQEVILRCVPISNHLYFYWYRQILGQKVEFLVSFYNNEISEKSEIFDDQFSVERPDGSNFTLKIRSTKLEDSAMYFCASSEDEAGANVLTFGAGSRLTVL.